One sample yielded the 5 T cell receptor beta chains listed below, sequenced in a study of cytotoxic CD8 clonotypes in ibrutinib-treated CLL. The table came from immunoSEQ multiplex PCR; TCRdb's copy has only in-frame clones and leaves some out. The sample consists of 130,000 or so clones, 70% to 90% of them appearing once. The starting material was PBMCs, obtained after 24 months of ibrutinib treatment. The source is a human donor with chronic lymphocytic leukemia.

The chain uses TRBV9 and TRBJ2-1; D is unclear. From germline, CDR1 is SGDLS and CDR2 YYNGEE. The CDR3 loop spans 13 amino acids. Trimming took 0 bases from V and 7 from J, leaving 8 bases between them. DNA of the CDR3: TGTGCCAGCAGCGTAGCGTGGAATAATGAGCAGTTCTTC. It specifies CASSVAWNNEQFF.

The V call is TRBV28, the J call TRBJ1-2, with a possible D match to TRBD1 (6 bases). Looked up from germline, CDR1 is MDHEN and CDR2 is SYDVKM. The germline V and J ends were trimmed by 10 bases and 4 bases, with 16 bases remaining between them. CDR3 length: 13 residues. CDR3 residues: CANFRQELYGYTF. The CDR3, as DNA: TGTGCCAACTTCCGACAGGAACTCTATGGCTACACCTTC.

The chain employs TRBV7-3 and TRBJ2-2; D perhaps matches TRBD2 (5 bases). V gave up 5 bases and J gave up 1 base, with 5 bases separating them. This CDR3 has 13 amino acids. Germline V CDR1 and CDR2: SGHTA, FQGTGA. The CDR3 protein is CASSRGNTGELFF. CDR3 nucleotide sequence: TGTGCCAGCAGCCGGGGGAACACCGGGGAGCTGTTTTTT.

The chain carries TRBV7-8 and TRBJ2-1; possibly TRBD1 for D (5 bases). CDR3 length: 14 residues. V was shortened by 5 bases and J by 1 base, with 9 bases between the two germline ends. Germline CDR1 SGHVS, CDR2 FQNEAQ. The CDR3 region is CASSLTGSYNEQFF. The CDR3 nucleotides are TGTGCCAGCAGCCTAACAGGTTCCTACAATGAGCAGTTCTTC.

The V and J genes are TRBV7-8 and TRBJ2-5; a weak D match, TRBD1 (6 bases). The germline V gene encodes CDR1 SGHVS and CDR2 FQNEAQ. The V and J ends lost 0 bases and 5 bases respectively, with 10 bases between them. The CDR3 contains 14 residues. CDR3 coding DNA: TGTGCCAGCAGCTTAGCTGTGCAGGGGGAGACCCAGTACTTC. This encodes CASSLAVQGETQYF.